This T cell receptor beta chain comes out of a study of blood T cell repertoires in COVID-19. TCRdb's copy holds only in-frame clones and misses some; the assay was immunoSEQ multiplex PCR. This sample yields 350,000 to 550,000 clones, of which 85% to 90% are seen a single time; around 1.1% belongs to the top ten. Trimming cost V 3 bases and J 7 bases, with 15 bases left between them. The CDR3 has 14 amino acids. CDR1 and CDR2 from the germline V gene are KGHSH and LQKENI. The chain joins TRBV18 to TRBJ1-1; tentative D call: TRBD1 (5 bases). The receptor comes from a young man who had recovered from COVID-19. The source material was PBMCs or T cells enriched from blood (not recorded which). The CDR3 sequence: CASSPTYDSDEAFF. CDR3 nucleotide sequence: TGTGCCAGCTCACCCACCTACGACAGCGATGAAGCTTTCTTT.